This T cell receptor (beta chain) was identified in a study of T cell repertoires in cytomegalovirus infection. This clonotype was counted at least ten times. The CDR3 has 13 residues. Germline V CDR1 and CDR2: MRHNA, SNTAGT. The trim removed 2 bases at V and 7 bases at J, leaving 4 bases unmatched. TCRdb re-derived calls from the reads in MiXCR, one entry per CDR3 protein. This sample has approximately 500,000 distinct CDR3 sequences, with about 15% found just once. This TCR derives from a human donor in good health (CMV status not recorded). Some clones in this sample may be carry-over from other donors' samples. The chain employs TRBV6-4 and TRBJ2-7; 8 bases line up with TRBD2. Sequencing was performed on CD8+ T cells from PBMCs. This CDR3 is CASSDEAGEEQYF. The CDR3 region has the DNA TGTGCCAGCAGTGACGAAGCGGGAGAGGAGCAGTACTTC.